This is a list of T cell receptor beta chains from one sample in a study of T cells in tumors and immune-related adverse events. Libraries were prepared by immunoSEQ multiplex PCR; TCRdb keeps only in-frame clonotypes and omits some of them. The sample shows about 220 clones, about 90% of them seen only once. The specimen comprised tumor tissue, sampled from a patient treated with anti-PD-1 therapy. The receptor set was obtained from a female donor with metastatic renal cell carcinoma. CDR3s include the opening cysteine and the closing phenylalanine or tryptophan. D genes are given only for firm matches.

TRBV6-6	TRBJ2-6	.	TGTGCCAGCAGTTACTCGGTGGCAATAGCAAACGTCCTGACTTTC	CASSYSVAIANVLTF
TRBV7-2	TRBJ2-7	.	TGTGCCAGCAGCTTAGAAGGGTTAGGGTACGAGCAGTACTTC	CASSLEGLGYEQYF
TRBV6-5	TRBJ1-1	.	TGTGCCAGCAGTTACTACGAAGGGAACACTGAAGCTTTCTTT	CASSYYEGNTEAFF